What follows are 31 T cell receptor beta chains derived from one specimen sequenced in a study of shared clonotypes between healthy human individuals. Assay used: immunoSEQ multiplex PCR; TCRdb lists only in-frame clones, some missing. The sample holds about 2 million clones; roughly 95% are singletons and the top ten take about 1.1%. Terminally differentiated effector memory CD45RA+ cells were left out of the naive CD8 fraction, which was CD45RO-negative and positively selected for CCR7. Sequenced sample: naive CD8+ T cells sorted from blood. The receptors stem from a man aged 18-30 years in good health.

CDR3 in DNA: TGTGCCAGCAGCCCCTGGCAACCGGAAGAGACCCAGTACTTC. This encodes CASSPWQPEETQYF. V usage is TRBV7-9 and J usage is TRBJ2-5; D ambiguous. V gave up 5 bases and J gave up 3 bases, with 13 bases separating them. The germline CDR1 and CDR2 sequences are SEHNR and FQNEAQ (reference sequence). The CDR3 spans 14 residues.

CDR3 sequence: CASSTLRGNSYEQYF. CDR3 bases: TGTGCCAGCAGTACACTACGGGGCAACTCCTACGAGCAGTACTTC. This chain connects TRBV28 to TRBJ2-7, with D perhaps being TRBD1 or TRBD2 (5 bases each). This CDR3 is built from 15 residues. Per germline, CDR1 MDHEN and CDR2 SYDVKM. Trimming removed 5 bases from V and 0 bases from J, with 14 bases in between.

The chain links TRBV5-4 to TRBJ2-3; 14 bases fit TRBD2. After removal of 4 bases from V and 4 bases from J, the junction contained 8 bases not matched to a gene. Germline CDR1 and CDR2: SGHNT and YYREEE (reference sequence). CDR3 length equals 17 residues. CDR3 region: CASSGKTSGRAPDTQYF. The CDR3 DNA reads TGTGCCAGCAGCGGGAAGACTAGCGGGAGGGCCCCAGATACGCAGTATTTT.

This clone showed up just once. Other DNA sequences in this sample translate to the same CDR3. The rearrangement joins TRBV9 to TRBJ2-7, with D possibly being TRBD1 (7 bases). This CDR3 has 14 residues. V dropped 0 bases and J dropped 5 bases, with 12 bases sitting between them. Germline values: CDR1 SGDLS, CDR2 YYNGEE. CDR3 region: CASSVGGGTDEQYF. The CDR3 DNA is TGTGCCAGCAGCGTAGGAGGGGGGACAGACGAGCAGTACTTC.

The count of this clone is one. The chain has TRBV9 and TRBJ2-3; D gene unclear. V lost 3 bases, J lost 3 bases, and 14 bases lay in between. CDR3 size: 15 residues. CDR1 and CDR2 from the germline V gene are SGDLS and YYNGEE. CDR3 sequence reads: CASSATHGLTDTQYF. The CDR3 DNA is TGTGCCAGCAGCGCAACCCATGGGCTGACAGATACGCAGTATTTT.

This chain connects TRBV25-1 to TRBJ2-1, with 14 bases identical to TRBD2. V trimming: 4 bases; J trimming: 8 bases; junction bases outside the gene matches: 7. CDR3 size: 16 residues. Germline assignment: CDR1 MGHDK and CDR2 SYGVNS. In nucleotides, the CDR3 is TGTGCCAGCAGTGTTTTACCGGGACTAGCGGGAGATGAGCAGTTCTTC. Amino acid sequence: CASSVLPGLAGDEQFF.

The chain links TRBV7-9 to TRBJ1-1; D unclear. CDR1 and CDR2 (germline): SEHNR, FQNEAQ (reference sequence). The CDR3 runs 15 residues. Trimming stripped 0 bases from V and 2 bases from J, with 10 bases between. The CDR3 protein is CASSLANGRNTEAFF. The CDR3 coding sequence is TGTGCCAGCAGCTTAGCGAATGGCAGAAACACTGAAGCTTTCTTT.

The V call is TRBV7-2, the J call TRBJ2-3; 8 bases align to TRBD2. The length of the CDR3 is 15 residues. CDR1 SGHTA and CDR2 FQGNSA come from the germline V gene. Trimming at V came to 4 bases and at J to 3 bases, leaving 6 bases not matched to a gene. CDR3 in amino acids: CASSSLAVGTDTQYF. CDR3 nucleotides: TGTGCCAGCAGCTCACTAGCGGTCGGAACAGATACGCAGTATTTT.

This CDR3 is CASSSGLARQYF. The DNA of the CDR3 is TGTGCCAGCAGTTCGGGACTAGCGAGGCAGTACTTC. The rearrangement uses TRBV27 and TRBJ2-7; TRBD2 aligns across 10 bases. Germline trimming cut 4 bases from V and 9 bases from J; bases unmatched to any gene: 3. The CDR3 contains 12 residues. From germline, CDR1 is MNHEY and CDR2 SMNVEV (reference sequence).

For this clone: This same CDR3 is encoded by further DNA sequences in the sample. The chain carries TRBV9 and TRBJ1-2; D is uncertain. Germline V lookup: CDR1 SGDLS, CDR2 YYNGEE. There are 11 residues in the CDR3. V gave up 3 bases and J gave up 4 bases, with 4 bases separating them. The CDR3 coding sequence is TGTGCCAGCAGCGGAGTCTATGGCTACACCTTC. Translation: CASSGVYGYTF. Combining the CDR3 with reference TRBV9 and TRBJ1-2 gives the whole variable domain DSGVTQTPKHLITATGQRVTLRCSPRSGDLSVYWYQQSLDQGLQFLIQYYNGEERAKGNILERFSAQQFPDLHSELNLSSLELGDSALYFCASSGVYGYTFGSGTRLTVV.

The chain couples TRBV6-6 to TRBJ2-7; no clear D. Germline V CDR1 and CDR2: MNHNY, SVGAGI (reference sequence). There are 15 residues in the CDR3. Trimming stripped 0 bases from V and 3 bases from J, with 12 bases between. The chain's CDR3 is CASSYSAGLDYEQYF. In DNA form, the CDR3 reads TGTGCCAGCAGTTACTCCGCAGGTCTCGACTACGAGCAGTACTTC.

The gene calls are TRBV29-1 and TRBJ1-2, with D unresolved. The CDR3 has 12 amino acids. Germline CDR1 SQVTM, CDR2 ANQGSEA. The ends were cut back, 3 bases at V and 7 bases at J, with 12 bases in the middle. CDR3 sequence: CSVDDGVSGYTF. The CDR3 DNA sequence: TGCAGCGTTGATGATGGGGTTAGTGGCTACACCTTC. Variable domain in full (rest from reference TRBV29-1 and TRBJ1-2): SAVISQKPSRDICQRGTSLTIQCQVDSQVTMMFWYRQQPGQSLTLIATANQGSEATYESGFVIDKFPISRPNLTFSTLTVSNMSPEDSSIYLCSVDDGVSGYTFGSGTRLTVV.

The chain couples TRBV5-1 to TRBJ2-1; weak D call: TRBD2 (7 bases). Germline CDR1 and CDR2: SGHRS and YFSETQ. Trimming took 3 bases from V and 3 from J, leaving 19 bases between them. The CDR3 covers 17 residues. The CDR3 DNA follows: TGCGCCAGCAGCTGGGGACTACAGGGTGCCGTCTACAATGAGCAGTTCTTC. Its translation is CASSWGLQGAVYNEQFF.

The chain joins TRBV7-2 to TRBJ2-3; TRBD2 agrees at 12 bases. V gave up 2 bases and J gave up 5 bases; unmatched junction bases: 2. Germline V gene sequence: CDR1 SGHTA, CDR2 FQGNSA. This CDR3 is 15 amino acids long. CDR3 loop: CASSLRLAGEDTQYF. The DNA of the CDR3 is TGTGCCAGCAGCTTAAGACTAGCGGGAGAAGATACGCAGTATTTT.

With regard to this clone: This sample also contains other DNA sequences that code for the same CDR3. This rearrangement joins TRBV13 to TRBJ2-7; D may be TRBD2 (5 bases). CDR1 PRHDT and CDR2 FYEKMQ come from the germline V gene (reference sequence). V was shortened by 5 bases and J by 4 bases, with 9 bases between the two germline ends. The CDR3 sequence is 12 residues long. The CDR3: CASSPSGYEQYF. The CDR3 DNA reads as TGTGCCAGCAGCCCCTCGGGATACGAGCAGTACTTC.

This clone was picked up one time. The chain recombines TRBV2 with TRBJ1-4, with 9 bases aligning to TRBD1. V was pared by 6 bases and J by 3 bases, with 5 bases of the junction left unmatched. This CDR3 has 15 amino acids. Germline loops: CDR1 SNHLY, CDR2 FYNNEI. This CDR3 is CASRTGGYSNEKLFF. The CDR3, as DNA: TGTGCCAGCAGAACAGGGGGCTATTCTAATGAAAAACTGTTTTTT.

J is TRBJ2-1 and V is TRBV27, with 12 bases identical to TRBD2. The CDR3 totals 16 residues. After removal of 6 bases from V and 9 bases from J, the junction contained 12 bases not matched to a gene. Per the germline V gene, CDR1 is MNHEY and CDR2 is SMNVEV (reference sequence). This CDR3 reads CASSTLLAGGLSEQFF. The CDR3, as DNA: TGTGCCAGCAGCACCTTACTAGCGGGGGGCCTTAGTGAGCAGTTCTTC.

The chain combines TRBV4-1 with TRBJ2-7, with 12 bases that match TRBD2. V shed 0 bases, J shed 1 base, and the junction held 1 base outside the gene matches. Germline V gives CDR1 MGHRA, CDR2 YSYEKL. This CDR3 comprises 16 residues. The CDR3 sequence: CASSQETSGSSYEQYF. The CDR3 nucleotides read TGCGCCAGCAGCCAAGAGACTAGCGGGAGTTCCTACGAGCAGTACTTC.

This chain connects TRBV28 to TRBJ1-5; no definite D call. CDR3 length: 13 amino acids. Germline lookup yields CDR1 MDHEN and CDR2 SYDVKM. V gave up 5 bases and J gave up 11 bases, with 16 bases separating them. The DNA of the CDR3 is TGTGCCAGCAGTCCGGTCGATGCGGAGGCCCAGCATTTT. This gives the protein CASSPVDAEAQHF.

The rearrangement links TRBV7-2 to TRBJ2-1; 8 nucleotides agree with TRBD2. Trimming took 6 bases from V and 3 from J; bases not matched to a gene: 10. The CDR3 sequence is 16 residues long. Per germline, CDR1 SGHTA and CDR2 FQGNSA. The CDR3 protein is CASRHSRGASYNEQFF. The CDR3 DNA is TGTGCCAGCAGACACTCGCGGGGGGCAAGCTACAATGAGCAGTTCTTC.

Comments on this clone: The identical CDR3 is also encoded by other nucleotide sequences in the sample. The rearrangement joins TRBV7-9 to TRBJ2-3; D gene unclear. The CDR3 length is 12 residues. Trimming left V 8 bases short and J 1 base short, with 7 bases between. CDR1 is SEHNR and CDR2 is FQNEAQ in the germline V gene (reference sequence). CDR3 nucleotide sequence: TGTGCCAGCTCCCGCGGCACAGATACGCAGTATTTT. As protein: CASSRGTDTQYF.

Here the CDR3 reads CASSPNTPARPHSGNTIYF. The CDR3 nucleotides read TGTGCCAGCAGTCCAAATACCCCGGCGCGGCCGCACTCTGGAAACACCATATATTTT. V is TRBV27 and J is TRBJ1-3; D gene uncertain. CDR1 and CDR2 from the germline V gene are MNHEY and SMNVEV (reference sequence). V was trimmed by 5 bases and J by 0 bases, leaving 23 bases between them. The length of the CDR3 is 19 residues.

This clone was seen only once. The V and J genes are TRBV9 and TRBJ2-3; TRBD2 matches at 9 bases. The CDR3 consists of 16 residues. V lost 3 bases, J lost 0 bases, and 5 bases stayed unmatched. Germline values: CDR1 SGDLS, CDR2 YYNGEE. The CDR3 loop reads CASSARLAASTDTQYF. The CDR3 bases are TGTGCCAGCAGCGCTAGACTAGCGGCGAGCACAGATACGCAGTATTTT.

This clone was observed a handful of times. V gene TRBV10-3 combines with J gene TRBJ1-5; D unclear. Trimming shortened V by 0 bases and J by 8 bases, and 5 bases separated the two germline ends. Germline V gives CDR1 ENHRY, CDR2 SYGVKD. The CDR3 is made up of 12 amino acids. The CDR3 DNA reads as TGTGCCATCAGTGAGTCAATAGAGCCCCAGCATTTT. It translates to CAISESIEPQHF.

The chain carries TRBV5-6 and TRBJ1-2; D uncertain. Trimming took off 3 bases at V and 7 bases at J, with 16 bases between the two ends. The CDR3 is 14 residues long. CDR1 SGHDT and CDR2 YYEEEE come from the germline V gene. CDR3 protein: CASSSHISTVGYTF. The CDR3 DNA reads TGTGCCAGCAGCTCCCATATTAGTACGGTTGGCTACACCTTC.

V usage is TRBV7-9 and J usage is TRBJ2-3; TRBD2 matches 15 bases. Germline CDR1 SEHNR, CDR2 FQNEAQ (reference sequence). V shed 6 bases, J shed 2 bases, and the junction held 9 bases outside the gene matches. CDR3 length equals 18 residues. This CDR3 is CASRQGLAGGETTDTQYF. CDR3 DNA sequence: TGTGCCAGCAGACAGGGACTAGCGGGAGGCGAGACCACAGATACGCAGTATTTT.

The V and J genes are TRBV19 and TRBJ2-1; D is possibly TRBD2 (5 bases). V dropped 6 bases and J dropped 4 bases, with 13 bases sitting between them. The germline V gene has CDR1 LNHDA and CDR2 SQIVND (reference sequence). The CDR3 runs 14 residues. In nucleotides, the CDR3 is TGTGCCAGTAGATGGGGAGAGGGTTACAATGAGCAGTTCTTC. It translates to CASRWGEGYNEQFF.

CDR3 sequence (DNA): TGCGCCAGCAGCCCGGGACAGGGGGTTGAGCAGTTCTTC. This sequence encodes CASSPGQGVEQFF. The rearrangement uses TRBV5-1 and TRBJ2-1; 11 bases are shared with TRBD1. V shed 4 bases and J 9 bases; nucleotides not matched to a gene: 3. The CDR3 spans 13 residues. Looked up from germline, CDR1 is SGHRS and CDR2 is YFSETQ.

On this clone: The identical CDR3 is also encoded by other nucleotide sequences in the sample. This CDR3 is CASSLGTEAFF. CDR3 sequence (DNA): TGCGCCAGCAGTCTGGGCACTGAAGCTTTCTTT. The chain has TRBV5-1 and TRBJ1-1; no clear D gene. This CDR3 region has 11 residues. Trimming took 5 bases from V and 4 from J, leaving 6 bases between them. Per germline, CDR1 SGHRS and CDR2 YFSETQ.

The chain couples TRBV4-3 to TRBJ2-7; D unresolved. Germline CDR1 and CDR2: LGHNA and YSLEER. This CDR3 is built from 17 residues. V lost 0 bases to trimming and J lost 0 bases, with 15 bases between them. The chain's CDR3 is CASSQELGGGSSYEQYF. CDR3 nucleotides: TGCGCCAGCAGCCAAGAATTAGGCGGCGGTAGCTCCTACGAGCAGTACTTC.

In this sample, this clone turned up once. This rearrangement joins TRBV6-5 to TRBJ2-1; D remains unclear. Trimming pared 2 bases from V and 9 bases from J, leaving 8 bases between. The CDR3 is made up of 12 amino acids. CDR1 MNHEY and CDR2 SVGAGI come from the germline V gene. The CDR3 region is CASSYQYREQFF. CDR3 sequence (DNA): TGTGCCAGCAGTTACCAGTACCGTGAGCAGTTCTTC.